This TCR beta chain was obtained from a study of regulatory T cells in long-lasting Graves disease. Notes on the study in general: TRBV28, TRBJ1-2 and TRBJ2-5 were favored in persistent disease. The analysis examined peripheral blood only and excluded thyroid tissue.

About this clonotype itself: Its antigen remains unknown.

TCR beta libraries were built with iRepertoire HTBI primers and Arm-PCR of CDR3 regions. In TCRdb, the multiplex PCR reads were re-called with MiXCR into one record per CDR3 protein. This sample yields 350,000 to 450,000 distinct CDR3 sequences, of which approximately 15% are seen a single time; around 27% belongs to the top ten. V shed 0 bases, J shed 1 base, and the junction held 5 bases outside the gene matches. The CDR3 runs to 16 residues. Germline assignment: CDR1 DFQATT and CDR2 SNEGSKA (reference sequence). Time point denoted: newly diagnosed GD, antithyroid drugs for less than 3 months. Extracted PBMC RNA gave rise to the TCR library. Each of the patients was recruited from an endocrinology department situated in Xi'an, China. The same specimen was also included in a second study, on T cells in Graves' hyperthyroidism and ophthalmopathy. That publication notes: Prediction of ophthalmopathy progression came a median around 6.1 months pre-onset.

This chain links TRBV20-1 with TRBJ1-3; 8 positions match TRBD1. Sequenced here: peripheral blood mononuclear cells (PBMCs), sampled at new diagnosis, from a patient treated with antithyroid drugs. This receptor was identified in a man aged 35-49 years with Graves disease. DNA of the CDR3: TGCAGTGCTAGAGATCTCACAGGGGGGTCTGGAAACACCATATATTTT. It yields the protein CSARDLTGGSGNTIYF.